Presented here are 32 T cell receptor beta chains from one specimen sequenced in a study of neoadjuvant anti-PD-1 for oral cavity cancer. Clones were read by immunoSEQ multiplex PCR, and TCRdb kept only the in-frame ones, dropping some. The sample consists of around 81,000 clones, less than 85% of them appearing once. The source material was PBMCs, sampled before nivolumab (anti-PD-1) treatment. The receptor source for this set is a person aged 35-80 years with oral cavity squamous cell carcinoma.

The J gene is TRBJ1-5, the V gene TRBV2; no firm D call. This CDR3 spans 15 amino acids. Trimming shortened V by 6 bases and J by 4 bases, and 16 bases separated the two germline ends. Germline V lookup: CDR1 SNHLY, CDR2 FYNNEI. CDR3 sequence: CASRGGTSFNQPQHF. The CDR3 DNA is TGTGCCAGCAGGGGTGGTACGTCCTTTAATCAGCCCCAGCATTTT.

This chain joins TRBV11-2 and TRBJ2-2; TRBD1 might be the D (6 bases). The ends were cut back, 6 bases at V and 5 bases at J, with 13 bases in the middle. The CDR3 runs to 14 residues. Germline CDR1 SGHAT, CDR2 FQNNGV. The DNA of the CDR3 is TGTGCCAGCAGGAGGGCTACAGGGACCGGGGAGCTGTTTTTT. Protein sequence: CASRRATGTGELFF. The variable domain in full, with the rest retrieved from reference TRBV11-2 and TRBJ2-2, is EAGVAQSPRYKIIEKRQSVAFWCNPISGHATLYWYQQILGQGPKLLIQFQNNGVVDDSQLPKDRFSAERLKGVDSTLKIQPAKLEDSAVYLCASRRATGTGELFFGEGSRLTVL.

This chain uses TRBV30 with TRBJ2-3; 11 bases fit TRBD1. The junction had 8 bases not matched to a gene; V was cut back by 7 bases and J by 2 bases. In germline, CDR1 is GTSNPN, CDR2 SVGIG (reference sequence). The CDR3 runs 15 residues. The CDR3 bases are TGTGCCTCGAGAGGACAGGGGGCGAACACAGATACGCAGTATTTT. Amino acids: CASRGQGANTDTQYF.

This chain uses TRBV5-1 with TRBJ2-5, with 7 bases identical to TRBD1. Germline CDR1 SGHRS, CDR2 YFSETQ. Trimming removed 3 bases from V and 4 bases from J; junction bases left unmatched: 6. The CDR3 totals 14 residues. The CDR3 protein is CASSSTGAVETQYF. The CDR3, as DNA: TGCGCCAGCAGCTCAACAGGGGCCGTAGAGACCCAGTACTTC.

This chain links TRBV4-1 with TRBJ1-2, with a possible D match to TRBD1 (5 bases). Germline CDR1 is MGHRA and CDR2 is YSYEKL. There are 13 residues in the CDR3. Trimming shortened V by 4 bases and J by 4 bases, and 10 bases separated the two germline ends. The CDR3 DNA sequence: TGCGCCAGCAGCCCGACAGAGACCTATGGCTACACCTTC. This translates into CASSPTETYGYTF.

V usage is TRBV6-5 and J usage is TRBJ1-1; D is uncertain. This CDR3 spans 14 amino acids. V lost 5 bases, J lost 0 bases, and 10 bases lay in between. Germline CDR1 MNHEY, CDR2 SVGAGI. CDR3 bases: TGTGCCAGCAGTATAACTGGGATGAACACTGAAGCTTTCTTT. This translates into CASSITGMNTEAFF.

The chain recombines TRBV9 with TRBJ1-2, with D possibly matching TRBD1 (6 bases). The V and J ends lost 3 bases and 4 bases respectively, with 10 bases between them. The germline V gene has CDR1 SGDLS and CDR2 YYNGEE. The CDR3 loop spans 13 amino acids. CDR3 DNA: TGTGCCAGCAGCGGGGCAGGGGCCTATGGCTACACCTTC. Translation: CASSGAGAYGYTF.

This chain joins TRBV5-4 and TRBJ2-3, with 11 positions matching TRBD2. The germline gives CDR1 SGHNT, CDR2 YYREEE (reference sequence). CDR3 length: 15 residues. J gave up 8 bases and V 4 bases, and 9 bases lay outside the gene matches. The CDR3 DNA sequence: TGTGCCAGCAGCGCCGGGACTAGCGGTTCAGGTACGCAGTATTTT. Residues: CASSAGTSGSGTQYF.

This chain connects TRBV19 to TRBJ2-7, with D hard to call. Per germline, CDR1 LNHDA and CDR2 SQIVND (reference sequence). The V end lost 5 bases, the J end lost 1 base, and 9 bases lay between the germline ends. The CDR3 consists of 13 residues. The CDR3 coding sequence is TGTGCCAGTAGTTTAGGTCTTTCCTACGAGCAGTACTTC. This encodes CASSLGLSYEQYF.

The table lists this clone with a count of one. The chain joins TRBV7-9 to TRBJ2-7, with 7 bases that match TRBD2. This CDR3 has 15 residues. The germline CDR1 and CDR2 sequences are SEHNR and FQNEAQ (reference sequence). J lost 2 bases, V lost 0 bases, and 4 bases had no gene match. DNA of the CDR3: TGTGCCAGCAGCTTAGCGGGAGGGGTTCCCTACGAGCAGTACTTC. Amino acids: CASSLAGGVPYEQYF.

The rearrangement joins TRBV7-9 to TRBJ2-2; D is ambiguous. CDR1 is SEHNR and CDR2 is FQNEAQ in the germline V gene (reference sequence). There are 12 residues in the CDR3. Trimming stripped 5 bases from V and 9 bases from J, with 10 bases between. As DNA, the CDR3 is TGTGCCAGCAGCCACCCCGGGCGGGAGCTGTTTTTT. Protein product: CASSHPGRELFF.

The rearrangement joins TRBV5-6 to TRBJ2-7; 9 nucleotides line up with TRBD1. Germline CDR1 is SGHDT and CDR2 is YYEEEE. Trimming took 0 bases from V and 5 from J; bases not matched to a gene: 6. The CDR3 is 15 amino acids. Here the CDR3 DNA reads TGTGCCAGCAGCTTGGCCGCCGGGACAGGGAACGAGCAGTACTTC. It is translated as CASSLAAGTGNEQYF.

In DNA form, the CDR3 reads TGCGCCAGCAGGGAAGGGGGAATCGGGGAGCTGTTTTTT. It yields the protein CASREGGIGELFF. This chain uses TRBV10-1 with TRBJ2-2; tentatively, D is TRBD1 (6 bases). Trimming removed 6 bases at V and 7 bases at J, with 12 bases between. The CDR3 has 13 amino acids. The germline V gene encodes CDR1 WNHNN and CDR2 SYGVQD (reference sequence).

The chain joins TRBV5-6 to TRBJ1-6, with TRBD1 matching 7 bases. V trimming: 2 bases; J trimming: 7 bases; junction bases outside the gene matches: 12. From germline, CDR1 is SGHDT and CDR2 YYEEEE. There are 17 residues in the CDR3. For the CDR3, the DNA is TGTGCCAGCAGCTTCGGCACGGGGGACAGTGGAAATTCACCCCTCCACTTT. Translated: CASSFGTGDSGNSPLHF. The full variable domain, in which reference TRBV5-6 and TRBJ1-6 provide the parts outside the CDR3, is DAGVTQSPTHLIKTRGQQVTLRCSPKSGHDTVSWYQQALGQGPQFIFQYYEEEERQRGNFPDRFSGHQFPNYSSELNVNALLLGDSALYLCASSFGTGDSGNSPLHFGNGTRLTVT.

The chain is built from TRBV10-2 and TRBJ2-1, with D hard to call. The CDR3 extends over 12 amino acids. Germline lookup yields CDR1 WSHSY and CDR2 SAAADI. The V end was cut by 7 bases, the J end by 10 bases, with 14 bases between. The CDR3 loop is CASTRAMGEQFF. In DNA form, the CDR3 reads TGCGCCAGCACAAGGGCGATGGGGGAGCAGTTCTTC.

The chain joins TRBV2 to TRBJ2-5, with 8 nucleotides matching TRBD2. V trimming: 0 bases; J trimming: 3 bases; junction bases outside the gene matches: 9. Germline V gene sequence: CDR1 SNHLY, CDR2 FYNNEI. The CDR3 is 17 residues long. This chain's CDR3 is CASSEALGTSGKETQYF. The DNA for the CDR3 is TGTGCCAGCAGTGAAGCGCTTGGCACTAGCGGAAAAGAGACCCAGTACTTC.

This clone was seen only a few times. This chain uses TRBV19 with TRBJ1-1; 7 bases align to TRBD1. Germline CDR1 reads LNHDA; CDR2 reads SQIVND (reference sequence). CDR3 length equals 14 residues. After removal of 4 bases from V and 2 bases from J, the junction contained 4 bases not matched to a gene. In DNA, the CDR3 is TGTGCCAGTAGTACTCGGGACAGAAACACTGAAGCTTTCTTT. Protein sequence: CASSTRDRNTEAFF.

The rearrangement uses TRBV4-1 and TRBJ1-1, with TRBD1 matching 9 bases. The ends lost 3 bases at V and 5 bases at J; junction bases unmatched: 7. The CDR3 sequence is 15 residues long. Germline values: CDR1 MGHRA, CDR2 YSYEKL. The CDR3 nucleotides are TGCGCCAGCAGCCACACAGGGGGCGCGGGTACTGAAGCTTTCTTT. Its protein is CASSHTGGAGTEAFF.

This rearrangement joins TRBV5-1 to TRBJ2-1, with D perhaps TRBD2 (6 bases). The CDR3 runs 15 residues. In germline, CDR1 is SGHRS, CDR2 YFSETQ. V gave up 0 bases and J gave up 3 bases, with 10 bases separating them. CDR3 region: CASSLGGTFYNEQFF. The CDR3, as DNA: TGCGCCAGCAGCTTGGGCGGGACTTTCTACAATGAGCAGTTCTTC.

This chain links TRBV4-2 with TRBJ2-1; 12 bases are a match to TRBD2. The trim removed 2 bases at V and 7 bases at J, leaving 6 bases unmatched. The germline gives CDR1 LGHNA, CDR2 YNFKEQ. CDR3 length equals 16 residues. The CDR3 loop is CASSQFGGLAGNEQFF. CDR3 sequence (DNA): TGTGCCAGCAGCCAATTCGGTGGACTAGCGGGGAATGAGCAGTTCTTC.

CDR3 coding DNA: TGTGCCACCCGACAGGGTGGCAATCAGCCCCAGCATTTT. Amino acid sequence: CATRQGGNQPQHF. This chain joins TRBV10-3 and TRBJ1-5; 7 positions agree with TRBD1. Looked up from germline, CDR1 is ENHRY and CDR2 is SYGVKD. Trimming removed 10 bases from V and 2 bases from J; junction bases left unmatched: 5. This CDR3 comprises 13 residues.

As DNA, the CDR3 is TGTGCCTGGAGTGTATCGAGGACGGTAACCTACGAGCAGTACTTC. It codes for CAWSVSRTVTYEQYF. The chain couples TRBV30 to TRBJ2-7; D is unclear. The CDR3 is 15 amino acids. From germline, CDR1 is GTSNPN and CDR2 SVGIG (reference sequence). Between the trimmed V and J ends, which lost 0 bases and 2 bases, there was a span of 14 bases.

The V call is TRBV6-1, the J call TRBJ1-1, with a tentative D call TRBD1 (5 bases). The CDR3 has 15 residues. Trimming removed 4 bases from V and 0 bases from J, with 12 bases in between. CDR1 MNHNS and CDR2 SASEGT come from the germline V gene. The CDR3 spells CASSALDSVNTEAFF. In DNA, the CDR3 is TGTGCCAGCAGTGCACTCGACAGCGTGAACACTGAAGCTTTCTTT.

This clone was picked up a small number of times. The chain couples TRBV5-7 to TRBJ2-1; unclear D gene. TRBV5-7 is noted as an ORF with a role that remains uncertain. The V end lost 2 bases, the J end lost 5 bases, and 23 bases lay between the germline ends. The CDR3 runs to 18 residues. The CDR3 region has the DNA TGTGCCAGCAGCTTCAACATATCGGCAGGCCATACGGACAATGAGCAGTTCTTC. Protein sequence: CASSFNISAGHTDNEQFF.

This clone appeared once. The chain employs TRBV27 and TRBJ1-2, with 8 bases that match TRBD1. The junction had 12 bases not matched to a gene; V was cut back by 5 bases and J by 4 bases. Per germline, CDR1 MNHEY and CDR2 SMNVEV (reference sequence). The CDR3 totals 16 residues. The CDR3 here is CASSPSGQAKIYGYTF. CDR3 nucleotide sequence: TGTGCCAGCAGTCCCTCGGGACAGGCTAAAATCTATGGCTACACCTTC.

The chain links TRBV5-6 to TRBJ2-7, with D possibly being TRBD2 (6 bases). This CDR3 has 13 amino acids. V lost 4 bases, J lost 5 bases, and 13 bases lay in between. Germline CDR1 reads SGHDT; CDR2 reads YYEEEE. The CDR3, as DNA: TGTGCCAGCAGCGGCGGGGAGAGACACGAGCAGTACTTC. It is translated as CASSGGERHEQYF.

The chain carries TRBV30 and TRBJ1-6; D is unclear. Trimming removed 0 bases at V and 6 bases at J, with 9 bases between. This CDR3 has 14 amino acids. Germline loops: CDR1 GTSNPN, CDR2 SVGIG (reference sequence). DNA for the CDR3: TGTGCCTGGAGTGTACTGGGGTTTAATTCACCCCTCCACTTT. Protein product: CAWSVLGFNSPLHF.

The chain couples TRBV9 to TRBJ2-5, with 9 bases matching TRBD2. Germline V gene sequence: CDR1 SGDLS, CDR2 YYNGEE. There are 17 residues in the CDR3. V shed 0 bases and J 2 bases; nucleotides not matched to a gene: 8. CDR3 residues: CASSVASGAVGQETQYF. The CDR3 region has the DNA TGTGCCAGCAGCGTAGCTAGCGGGGCTGTCGGTCAAGAGACCCAGTACTTC. Looking up the rest from reference TRBV9 and TRBJ2-5 gives the full variable domain: DSGVTQTPKHLITATGQRVTLRCSPRSGDLSVYWYQQSLDQGLQFLIQYYNGEERAKGNILERFSAQQFPDLHSELNLSSLELGDSALYFCASSVASGAVGQETQYFGPGTRLLVL.

This rearrangement joins TRBV19 to TRBJ2-6; 9 bases are shared with TRBD1. Germline V gives CDR1 LNHDA, CDR2 SQIVND (reference sequence). J was trimmed by 0 bases and V by 6 bases; bases with no gene match: 9. This CDR3 has 18 amino acids. The CDR3 DNA sequence: TGTGCCAGTAGGCTTAAGCGGGACAGGGCCTCTGGGGCCAACGTCCTGACTTTC. Protein: CASRLKRDRASGANVLTF.

V gene TRBV9 combines with J gene TRBJ2-1; possible D gene TRBD1, 6 bases. The CDR3 totals 15 residues. From germline, CDR1 is SGDLS and CDR2 YYNGEE. V dropped 3 bases and J dropped 7 bases, with 17 bases sitting between them. The CDR3 here is CASSEGEWQGNEQFF. In DNA form, the CDR3 reads TGTGCCAGCAGCGAGGGGGAGTGGCAGGGTAATGAGCAGTTCTTC.

This chain connects TRBV30 to TRBJ1-1, with no clear D. Looked up from germline, CDR1 is GTSNPN and CDR2 is SVGIG (reference sequence). CDR3 length equals 13 residues. Trimming took 1 base from V and 0 from J, leaving 6 bases between them. CDR3: CAWSGSVNTEAFF. For the CDR3, the DNA is TGTGCCTGGAGTGGTTCGGTGAACACTGAAGCTTTCTTT.

The rearrangement joins TRBV5-4 to TRBJ2-7; D not resolved. The ends were cut back, 2 bases at V and 2 bases at J, with 23 bases in the middle. From germline, CDR1 is SGHNT and CDR2 YYREEE (reference sequence). CDR3 length equals 18 residues. The CDR3 nucleotides are TGTGCCAGCAGCTTTCTTAGCAAGTCGGGCCCCCTCGCCTACGAGCAGTACTTC. Residues: CASSFLSKSGPLAYEQYF.